The clone carrying this TCR beta chain is classed as medium-sized. The healthy controls volunteered at a blood bank in Maryland, USA. One entry per CDR3 protein results from TCRdb running MiXCR on the 5' RACE reads. Among about 48,000 distinct CDR3 sequences listed, about 25% were seen once. This record belongs to a study of neurological immune-mediated disorders. Looked up from germline, CDR1 is SGHRS and CDR2 is YFSETQ. The CDR3 sequence is 14 residues long. Unmatched junction bases numbered 4, after V lost 3 bases and J lost 2 bases. Sequencing was performed on PBMCs. The receptor comes from a woman in her sixties or seventies in good health. The V and J genes are TRBV5-1 and TRBJ2-5; 7 positions agree with TRBD1. DNA for the CDR3: TGCGCCAGCAGCTCTTCAGGGGGACAAGAGACCCAGTACTTC. This translates into CASSSSGGQETQYF.